The 32 T cell receptor beta chains listed next were all sequenced from one sample in a study of cytomegalovirus exposure and HLA in healthy donors. The PCR employed 60 Vbeta primers together with 13 Jbeta primers. TCRdb's copy holds only in-frame clones and misses some; the assay was immunoSEQ multiplex PCR. The sample shows 150,000 to 200,000 clones, 70% to 80% of them seen only once. Material for sequencing was PBMCs. All receptors derive from a woman aged 30 to 39 in good health and CMV-seropositive.

This rearrangement joins TRBV5-6 to TRBJ2-5; tentatively, D is TRBD2 (5 bases). From germline, CDR1 is SGHDT and CDR2 YYEEEE. V dropped 2 bases and J dropped 2 bases, with 22 bases sitting between them. This CDR3 region has 18 residues. The DNA for the CDR3 is TGTGCCAGCAGCTTTTCTGTTTTCCCGGGGAGCTCGCAAGAGACCCAGTACTTC. Residues: CASSFSVFPGSSQETQYF.

The rearrangement joins TRBV6-5 to TRBJ1-5, with D perhaps TRBD1 (5 bases). This CDR3 spans 14 amino acids. The ends were cut back, 6 bases at V and 1 base at J, with 10 bases in the middle. CDR1 MNHEY and CDR2 SVGAGI come from the germline V gene. The chain's CDR3 is CASRDGGSNQPQHF. CDR3 bases: TGTGCCAGCAGGGACGGGGGAAGCAATCAGCCCCAGCATTTT.

This sequence joins TRBV27 and TRBJ1-1; 9 bases fit TRBD1. The J segment lost 4 bases and the V segment lost 1 base, leaving 4 bases of the junction unmatched. The CDR3 spans 15 residues. Germline V CDR1 and CDR2: MNHEY, SMNVEV (reference sequence). CDR3 in amino acids: CASSLYSGQGTEAFF. The CDR3 DNA sequence: TGTGCCAGCAGTTTATACTCGGGACAGGGCACTGAAGCTTTCTTT.

This rearrangement joins TRBV5-5 to TRBJ1-4; 9 positions agree with TRBD1. Germline loops: CDR1 SGHKS, CDR2 YYEKEE (reference sequence). The CDR3 has 16 residues. V was pared by 4 bases and J by 4 bases, with 8 bases of the junction left unmatched. The DNA for the CDR3 is TGTGCCAGCAGCGTGACAGGGGGGATATTTAATGAAAAACTGTTTTTT. Protein sequence: CASSVTGGIFNEKLFF. The variable domain in full, completed from reference TRBV5-5 and TRBJ1-4, reads DAGVTQSPTHLIKTRGQQVTLRCSPISGHKSVSWYQQVLGQGPQFIFQYYEKEERGRGNFPDRFSARQFPNYSSELNVNALLLGDSALYLCASSVTGGIFNEKLFFGSGTQLSVL.

On this clone itself: The conserved closing phenylalanine or tryptophan is absent in this CDR3, likely reflecting a read error. The rearrangement joins TRBV30 to TRBJ1-1; TRBD1 might be the D (6 bases). CDR3 size: 14 residues. The V gene's germline CDR1 is GTSNPN and CDR2 SVGIG (reference sequence). Trimming left V 4 bases short and J 1 base short, with 13 bases between. DNA for the CDR3: TGTGCCTGGACGAGGGGGAGCCAGAACACTGAAGCTTTCCTT. Its translation: CAWTRGSQNTEAFL.

The chain carries TRBV7-9 and TRBJ1-2; D is possibly TRBD1 (5 bases). Germline lookup yields CDR1 SEHNR and CDR2 FQNEAQ (reference sequence). The CDR3 runs 14 residues. Deletions cut 2 bases from V and 2 bases from J, with 9 bases between. DNA of the CDR3: TGTGCCAGCAGCTTACAGGGAAAGAACTATGGCTACACCTTC. Its translation is CASSLQGKNYGYTF.

This clone occurred once. The V and J genes are TRBV7-9 and TRBJ2-1; TRBD2 is a possible D gene (6 bases). This CDR3 has 15 residues. Germline CDR1 and CDR2: SEHNR and FQNEAQ (reference sequence). The V and J ends lost 5 bases and 3 bases respectively, with 14 bases between them. The CDR3 loop is CASSLLVADYNEQFF. CDR3 nucleotides: TGTGCCAGCAGCCTCTTGGTAGCGGACTACAATGAGCAGTTCTTC.

CDR3 region: CASSQELAGITDTQYF. The CDR3 DNA is TGTGCCAGCAGCCAAGAACTAGCGGGGATCACAGATACGCAGTATTTT. The rearrangement joins TRBV14 to TRBJ2-3; the match to TRBD2 covers 10 bases. This CDR3 has 16 amino acids. Germline assignment: CDR1 SGHDN and CDR2 FVKESK. The V and J ends lost 0 bases and 2 bases, in that order; junction bases with no gene match: 2.

The V call is TRBV30, the J call TRBJ2-7; maybe TRBD1 (7 bases). The germline V gene encodes CDR1 GTSNPN and CDR2 SVGIG (reference sequence). This CDR3 spans 16 amino acids. Trimming pared 2 bases from V and 2 bases from J, leaving 19 bases between. This CDR3 reads CAWSFLSGGSTYEQYF. CDR3 sequence (DNA): TGTGCCTGGAGTTTTCTCTCAGGGGGGAGTACCTACGAGCAGTACTTC.

The chain combines TRBV7-2 with TRBJ1-1; a possible D gene is TRBD1 (6 bases). Trimming took 4 bases from V and 9 from J, leaving 12 bases between them. The CDR3 consists of 12 residues. Germline V lookup: CDR1 SGHTA, CDR2 FQGNSA. CDR3: CASSSQGYKAFF. CDR3 sequence (DNA): TGTGCCAGCAGCTCACAGGGATATAAAGCTTTCTTT. Complete variable domain (other parts from reference TRBV7-2 and TRBJ1-1): GAGVSQSPSNKVTEKGKDVELRCDPISGHTALYWYRQSLGQGLEFLIYFQGNSAPDKSGLPSDRFSAERTGGSVSTLTIQRTQQEDSAVYLCASSSQGYKAFFGQGTRLTVV.

J is TRBJ2-7 and V is TRBV4-1; 11 bases match TRBD1. The CDR3 spans 16 residues. Germline V gives CDR1 MGHRA, CDR2 YSYEKL. The junction had 7 bases not matched to a gene; V was cut back by 2 bases and J by 4 bases. The CDR3 DNA reads TGCGCCAGCAGCCAAAGGGGACAGGGGGTGGAATACGAGCAGTACTTC. Encoded protein: CASSQRGQGVEYEQYF.

The CDR3 loop reads CASSSRLFGDGYTF. The CDR3, as DNA: TGTGCCAGCAGCTCTCGACTATTCGGGGATGGCTACACCTTC. The chain links TRBV6-5 to TRBJ1-2; D gene unclear. With 6 bases removed from V and 6 bases from J, the gap between germline ends came to 17 bases. Germline assignment: CDR1 MNHEY and CDR2 SVGAGI. The CDR3 runs 14 residues.

This clone turned up a few times. This chain joins TRBV19 and TRBJ1-3; D is unresolved. The CDR3 spans 13 residues. CDR1 is LNHDA, CDR2 SQIVND, per germline (reference sequence). V was shortened by 7 bases and J by 4 bases, with 11 bases between the two germline ends. The CDR3 loop reads CASTLNVGNTIYF. For the CDR3, the DNA is TGTGCCAGTACCCTAAACGTGGGAAACACCATATATTTT.

The rearrangement links TRBV10-3 to TRBJ1-1; 8 positions agree with TRBD1. The J segment lost 4 bases and the V segment lost 8 bases, leaving 9 bases of the junction unmatched. The germline CDR1 and CDR2 sequences are ENHRY and SYGVKD. The CDR3 totals 14 residues. The CDR3 DNA is TGTGCCATCGCGGGCAGGGGGCTAGTCACTGAAGCTTTCTTT. Protein sequence: CAIAGRGLVTEAFF.

Turning to this clone: Germline is not matched at one junction end, which may reflect a read error. The rearrangement joins TRBV27 to TRBJ1-3; the D gene is possibly TRBD1 (5 bases). This CDR3 comprises 16 residues. Germline V gene sequence: CDR1 MNHEY, CDR2 SMNVEV (reference sequence). CDR3 loop: CASSIPYSPRRQNVSF. Written as DNA, the CDR3 is TGTGCCAGCAGTATTCCTTACTCTCCCAGGAGACAGAATGTCTCCTTT.

The chain carries TRBV11-3 and TRBJ1-1; 8 bases match TRBD1. V shed 6 bases and J 3 bases; nucleotides not matched to a gene: 3. CDR1 is SGHNT, CDR2 YENEEA, per germline. The length of the CDR3 is 13 residues. Here the CDR3 reads CASRQTGDTEAFF. The CDR3 DNA is TGTGCCAGCAGACAGACAGGGGACACTGAAGCTTTCTTT.

The chain combines TRBV2 with TRBJ1-1; D unresolved. This CDR3 has 12 residues. V was pared by 7 bases and J by 4 bases, with 10 bases between. Germline lookup yields CDR1 SNHLY and CDR2 FYNNEI. In DNA form, the CDR3 reads TGTGCCAGCACCCATCGGAGCACTGAAGCTTTCTTT. Amino acids: CASTHRSTEAFF.

The chain carries TRBV7-9 and TRBJ2-1, with a weak D call TRBD2 (6 bases). The CDR3 totals 16 residues. Per germline, CDR1 SEHNR and CDR2 FQNEAQ (reference sequence). V dropped 2 bases and J dropped 8 bases, with 19 bases sitting between them. The CDR3 DNA reads TGTGCCAGCAGCTTATCCGCGGGACGGCTCAACCATGAGCAGTTCTTC. Translated: CASSLSAGRLNHEQFF.

The rearrangement uses TRBV5-1 and TRBJ2-7; tentatively, D is TRBD1 (5 bases). The CDR3 is 15 amino acids. Per germline, CDR1 SGHRS and CDR2 YFSETQ. V shed 0 bases and J shed 5 bases, with 15 bases lying between them. The DNA of the CDR3 is TGCGCCAGCAGCTTGGAAGCACAGGCGCTAGACGAGCAGTACTTC. Its protein product is CASSLEAQALDEQYF.

J is TRBJ1-5 and V is TRBV5-5, with 8 bases identical to TRBD1. The CDR3 is 14 residues long. The germline CDR1 and CDR2 sequences are SGHKS and YYEKEE (reference sequence). The junction had 4 bases not matched to a gene; V was cut back by 4 bases and J by 4 bases. CDR3 DNA: TGTGCCAGCAGCCCCCGGACAGGGAATCAGCCCCAGCATTTT. Translation gives CASSPRTGNQPQHF.

The chain links TRBV29-1 to TRBJ2-3, with 10 bases fitting TRBD2. The CDR3 is 14 amino acids. Germline CDR1 SQVTM, CDR2 ANQGSEA. J was trimmed by 1 base and V by 5 bases; bases with no gene match: 3. The CDR3 DNA reads TGCAGCGTTAGACTAGCGGGTGGCACAGATACGCAGTATTTT. It translates to CSVRLAGGTDTQYF.

The rearrangement joins TRBV6-5 to TRBJ2-1; a possible D gene is TRBD2 (5 bases). The CDR3 consists of 12 residues. Germline V gene sequence: CDR1 MNHEY, CDR2 SVGAGI. The V end was cut by 2 bases, the J end by 6 bases, with 5 bases between. In nucleotides, the CDR3 is TGTGCCAGCAGTTACGGGAGCAATGAGCAGTTCTTC. This sequence encodes CASSYGSNEQFF.

The J gene is TRBJ2-1, the V gene TRBV2; 8 bases match TRBD2. This CDR3 contains 17 residues. The V gene end was trimmed by 6 bases and the J gene end by 2 bases; junction bases not matched to a gene: 12. Germline loops: CDR1 SNHLY, CDR2 FYNNEI. The CDR3 is CASSLTGGLPPYNEQFF. In DNA, the CDR3 is TGTGCCAGCAGCCTAACGGGGGGGTTACCTCCCTACAATGAGCAGTTCTTC.

This chain joins TRBV6-6 and TRBJ2-3; TRBD2 agrees at 10 bases. The CDR3 has 14 residues. V was pared by 10 bases and J by 3 bases, with 7 bases of the junction left unmatched. Per germline, CDR1 MNHNY and CDR2 SVGAGI (reference sequence). The CDR3 is CAIKREGGTDTQYF. The CDR3, as DNA: TGTGCCATTAAGCGGGAGGGTGGAACAGATACGCAGTATTTT.

This chain connects TRBV6-5 to TRBJ2-7; D gene unclear. This CDR3 contains 12 residues. V lost 4 bases to trimming and J lost 4 bases, with 8 bases between them. CDR1 MNHEY and CDR2 SVGAGI come from the germline V gene. The CDR3 region has the DNA TGTGCCAGCAGTTCTACAGTATACGAGCAGTACTTC. It codes for CASSSTVYEQYF.

This clone was seen a few times. The chain employs TRBV9 and TRBJ2-7, with D maybe TRBD2 (6 bases). The CDR3 loop spans 14 amino acids. Germline V gene sequence: CDR1 SGDLS, CDR2 YYNGEE. The V end lost 4 bases, the J end lost 7 bases, and 18 bases lay between the germline ends. The CDR3 coding sequence is TGTGCCAGCAGCCCACCTAGGGGAGCGGGTGAGCAGTACTTC. Protein: CASSPPRGAGEQYF. Complete variable domain (other parts from reference TRBV9 and TRBJ2-7): DSGVTQTPKHLITATGQRVTLRCSPRSGDLSVYWYQQSLDQGLQFLIQYYNGEERAKGNILERFSAQQFPDLHSELNLSSLELGDSALYFCASSPPRGAGEQYFGPGTRLTVT.

V gene TRBV13 combines with J gene TRBJ2-1, with TRBD1 as a possible D gene (5 bases). V lost 0 bases and J lost 7, with 7 bases in between. Germline-derived CDR1 and CDR2 are PRHDT and FYEKMQ (reference sequence). The CDR3 has 13 residues. The CDR3 spells CASSLGGANEQFF. Here the CDR3 DNA reads TGTGCCAGCAGCTTAGGAGGGGCTAATGAGCAGTTCTTC.

This clone was counted between two and nine times. This chain links TRBV2 with TRBJ2-7; 8 nucleotides line up with TRBD2. Germline V lookup: CDR1 SNHLY, CDR2 FYNNEI. The CDR3 extends over 15 amino acids. V lost 6 bases to trimming and J lost 4 bases; unmatched junction nucleotides: 11. As DNA, the CDR3 is TGTGCCAGCAGGGGCGTCGGGAGGGGAATGTACGAGCAGTACTTC. Its translation: CASRGVGRGMYEQYF. Based on the CDR3 plus reference TRBV2 and TRBJ2-7, the full variable domain is EPEVTQTPSHQVTQMGQEVILRCVPISNHLYFYWYRQILGQKVEFLVSFYNNEISEKSEIFDDQFSVERPDGSNFTLKIRSTKLEDSAMYFCASRGVGRGMYEQYFGPGTRLTVT.

V and J are TRBV19 and TRBJ2-5, with 8 bases matching TRBD1. The CDR3 is 15 amino acids. V dropped 7 bases and J dropped 2; count of bases not matched to a gene: 9. Germline V CDR1 and CDR2: LNHDA, SQIVND (reference sequence). This chain's CDR3 is CASKETGALQETQYF. The CDR3, as DNA: TGTGCCAGTAAAGAGACAGGGGCCCTACAAGAGACCCAGTACTTC.

This chain uses TRBV27 with TRBJ2-3; weak D call: TRBD2 (5 bases). There are 15 residues in the CDR3. Germline V lookup: CDR1 MNHEY, CDR2 SMNVEV (reference sequence). Trimming stripped 8 bases from V and 1 base from J, with 16 bases between. In DNA, the CDR3 is TGTGCCAGCCGGGGAGAGGGAACAGGCACAGATACGCAGTATTTT. This encodes CASRGEGTGTDTQYF.

The rearrangement joins TRBV5-5 to TRBJ2-3; 8 bases map to TRBD1. This CDR3 contains 16 residues. Germline CDR1 SGHKS, CDR2 YYEKEE (reference sequence). The V gene end was trimmed by 3 bases and the J gene end by 2 bases; junction bases not matched to a gene: 8. The DNA for the CDR3 is TGTGCCAGCAGCTCCGGGACAGGCTTCATCACAGATACGCAGTATTTT. It codes for CASSSGTGFITDTQYF.

In regard to this clone: One end of the junction is discordant with germline, which a read error may explain. The chain carries TRBV29-1 and TRBJ2-7; D not certain. The CDR3 covers 13 residues. The germline gives CDR1 SQVTM, CDR2 ANQGSEA. DNA for the CDR3: TGCAGCGTTGTCCCCAGCCAACAGTACGGGCAGTACTTC. Encoded protein: CSVVPSQQYGQYF.